This T cell receptor beta chain was observed in a study of neoadjuvant nivolumab and ipilimumab in lung cancer. About the study: Patients got nivolumab 3 mg/kg on days 1, 15 and 29; combination added ipilimumab 1 mg/kg day 1.

With 5 bases clipped from V and 7 bases from J, the junction kept 7 bases outside the gene matches. From germline, CDR1 is SGHNT and CDR2 YENEEA. The CDR3 consists of 15 residues. Using immunoSEQ multiplex PCR, the repertoire was profiled, and TCRdb retains in-frame clones only, with some absent. The sample shows about 2,200 clones, 84% of them seen only once. Material: adjacent normal lung tissue, obtained after neoadjuvant nivolumab, alone or with ipilimumab, at or shortly before surgery. This TCR was recovered from an adult with non-small cell lung cancer. V usage is TRBV11-3 and J usage is TRBJ2-1, with 11 bases identical to TRBD2. The CDR3 loop is CASSRTSGSLNEQFF. The CDR3, as DNA: TGTGCCAGCAGCCGAACTAGCGGGAGTTTGAATGAGCAGTTCTTC.